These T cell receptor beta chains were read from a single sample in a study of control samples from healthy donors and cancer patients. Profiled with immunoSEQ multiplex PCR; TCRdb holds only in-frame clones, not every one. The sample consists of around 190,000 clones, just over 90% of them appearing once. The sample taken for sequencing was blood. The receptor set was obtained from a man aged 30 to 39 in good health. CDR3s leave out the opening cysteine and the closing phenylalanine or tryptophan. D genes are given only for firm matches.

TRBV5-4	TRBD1	ASSTDRGSLYEQY
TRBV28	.	ASSFERGMNTEAF
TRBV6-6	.	ASSSAVGVYGYT
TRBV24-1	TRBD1	ATSDLQGGEQY
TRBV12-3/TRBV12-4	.	ASSVGYTGELF
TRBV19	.	ASSIEVSSGANVLT
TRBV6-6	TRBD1	ASSYEGQGQGYT
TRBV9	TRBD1	ASSAQGQRYGYT
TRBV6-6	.	ASSSSLTGRSGYT
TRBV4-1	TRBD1	ASSQDHDRAIFNQPQH
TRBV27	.	ASSREGQGNYGYT
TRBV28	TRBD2	ATHQRERNEQF
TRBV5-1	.	ASSLVPSPSGNTIY
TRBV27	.	ASSFGGARQPQH
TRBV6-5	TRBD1	AAGEGAKQPQH
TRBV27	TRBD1	ASSHGQGNTEAF
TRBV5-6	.	ASSLKRGALNIQY
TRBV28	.	ASSQGFPLGGSQY
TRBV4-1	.	ASSQDWGYSNQPQH
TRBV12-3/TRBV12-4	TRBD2	ASSFGGYDEQY
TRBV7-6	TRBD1	ASSPRTGYEQY
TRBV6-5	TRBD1	ASSRQGNSPLH
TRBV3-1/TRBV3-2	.	ASSRSGPYEQY
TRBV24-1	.	ATSDFPRSYEQY
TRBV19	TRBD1	ASRLDRAAYEQY
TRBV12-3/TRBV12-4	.	ASSPTLEGGY
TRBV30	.	AWSTVTDTQY
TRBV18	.	ASSPWGSNEQF
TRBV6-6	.	ASSEGVGNTEAF
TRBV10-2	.	ASSESRGSQPQH
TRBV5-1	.	ASSWIPGEDTEAF
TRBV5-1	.	ASSLEGERQPQH
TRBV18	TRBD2	ASSPPGFIAGDGDTQY
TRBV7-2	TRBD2	ASSLTSGDQDTQY
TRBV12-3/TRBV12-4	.	ASSFARNQPQH
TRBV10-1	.	ASSESTRVDTEAF